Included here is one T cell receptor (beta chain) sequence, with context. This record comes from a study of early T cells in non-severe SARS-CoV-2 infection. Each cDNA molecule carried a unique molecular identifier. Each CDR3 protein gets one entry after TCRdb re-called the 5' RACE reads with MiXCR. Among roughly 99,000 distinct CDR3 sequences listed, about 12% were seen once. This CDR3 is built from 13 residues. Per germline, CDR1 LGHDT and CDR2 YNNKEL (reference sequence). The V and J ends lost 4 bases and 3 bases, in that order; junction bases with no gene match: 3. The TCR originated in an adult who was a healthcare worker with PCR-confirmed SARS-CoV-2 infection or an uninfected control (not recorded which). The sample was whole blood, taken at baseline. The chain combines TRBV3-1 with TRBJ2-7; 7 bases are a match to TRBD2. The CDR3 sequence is CASSLRGDYEQYF. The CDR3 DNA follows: TGTGCCAGCAGCCTTCGGGGGGACTACGAGCAGTACTTC.